The 13 T cell receptor beta chains below come from one sample, sequenced in a study of response to subunit inactivated influenza vaccine. TCRdb re-called the RT-PCR reads with MiXCR, one entry per CDR3 protein. Altogether hundreds of thousands of distinct CDR3 sequences are present, around a fifth being singletons, with the ten largest covering roughly a tenth. Material: PBMCs from blood, obtained 21 months after vaccination. These receptors all stem from a man in his fifties or sixties who received an inactivated influenza vaccine.

This clonotype was detected only a few times. The chain links TRBV28 to TRBJ1-6; D is uncertain. The CDR3 totals 15 residues. V lost 2 bases and J lost 7, with 12 bases in between. Germline CDR1 and CDR2: MDHEN and SYDVKM. The CDR3 coding sequence is TGTGCCAGCAGTTTAACGGGCGGACCGAATTCACCCCTCCACTTT. As protein: CASSLTGGPNSPLHF.

Turning to this clonotype: This may be a read error: a much more frequent sequence differs by one nucleotide. Lacking the conserved final phenylalanine or tryptophan, this CDR3 likely reflects a read error. This chain joins TRBV10-1 and TRBJ1-5; D is perhaps TRBD1 (5 bases). The CDR3 is 15 residues long. CDR1 is WNHNN, CDR2 SYGVQD, per germline (reference sequence). V was cut by 7 bases and J by 6 bases, with 19 bases left in between. The chain's CDR3 is CASTRRDRGTQPQHY. CDR3 coding DNA: TGCGCCAGCACCAGACGAGACAGAGGCACTCAGCCCCAGCATTAT.

This clonotype appeared a single time. The V call is TRBV6-1, the J call TRBJ2-7; D is tentatively TRBD1 or TRBD2 (6 bases each). In germline, CDR1 is MNHNS, CDR2 SASEGT. The CDR3 runs to 14 residues. Trimming stripped 6 bases from V and 3 bases from J, with 15 bases between. The CDR3 spells CASRGGTPYYEQYF. CDR3 sequence (DNA): TGTGCCAGCAGAGGCGGGACACCTTACTACGAGCAGTACTTC.

This clonotype appeared a few times. The rearrangement links TRBV6-2 or TRBV6-3 to TRBJ2-2, with D possibly TRBD2 on 5 matching bases. The CDR3 spans 16 residues. Trimming stripped 6 bases from V and 3 bases from J, with 17 bases between. The germline V gene has CDR1 MNHEY and CDR2 SVGEGT. Here the CDR3 reads CASSNRLAGYTGELFF. As DNA, the CDR3 is TGTGCCAGCAGCAACCGATTGGCGGGCTACACCGGGGAGCTGTTTTTT.

This clonotype was seen at least ten times. The chain joins TRBV10-3 to TRBJ2-4; D call uncertain. Germline lookup yields CDR1 ENHRY and CDR2 SYGVKD. Deletions cut 10 bases from V and 9 bases from J, with 19 bases between. This CDR3 is 13 amino acids long. The CDR3 DNA follows: TGTGCCACCTTGGACGGTGGGGTGGGCATTCAGTACTTC. Its translation: CATLDGGVGIQYF.

V and J are TRBV28 and TRBJ2-7, with D possibly TRBD1 on 6 matching bases. This CDR3 has 11 amino acids. The ends were cut back, 8 bases at V and 4 bases at J, with 9 bases in the middle. Germline-derived CDR1 and CDR2 are MDHEN and SYDVKM. In DNA form, the CDR3 reads TGTGCCAGCGGCAGGGGTTACGAGCAGTACTTC. Its protein is CASGRGYEQYF.

This clonotype showed up just a few times. The chain's CDR3 is CASTGTGAGNTIYF. The CDR3 DNA follows: TGTGCCAGTACCGGGACAGGGGCTGGAAACACCATATATTTT. V and J are TRBV10-3 and TRBJ1-3; 10 bases align to TRBD1. Germline CDR1 is ENHRY and CDR2 is SYGVKD. The V segment lost 10 bases and the J segment 2 bases; nucleotides outside the gene matches: 5. The CDR3 runs to 14 residues.

This clonotype was seen repeatedly, ten times or more. The chain uses TRBV11-2 and TRBJ1-2; 7 bases align to TRBD1. The V segment lost 3 bases and the J segment 6 bases; nucleotides outside the gene matches: 4. Germline V gene lookup returns CDR1 SGHAT and CDR2 FQNNGV. The CDR3 is 13 amino acids. The CDR3 DNA is TGTGCCAGCAGCTTCGACAGGGCTAATGGCTACACCTTC. It is translated as CASSFDRANGYTF.

This clonotype was observed at least ten times. The CDR3 sequence is CASSLGIRTEAFF. The CDR3 DNA is TGTGCCAGCAGTTTAGGCATCAGGACTGAAGCTTTCTTT. The V and J genes are TRBV12-3 or TRBV12-4 and TRBJ1-1; D is undetermined. Deletions cut 1 base from V and 5 bases from J, with 8 bases between. The CDR3 consists of 13 residues.

This clonotype has only a few counts. The chain uses TRBV6-1 and TRBJ2-1; 7 bases are a match to TRBD2. Germline trimming cut 6 bases from V and 0 bases from J; bases unmatched to any gene: 8. The CDR3 has 16 residues. CDR1 and CDR2 (germline): MNHNS, SASEGT. The CDR3 DNA follows: TGTGCCAGCAGATGGGTAGCGGGTAGCTCCTACAATGAGCAGTTCTTC. Encoded protein: CASRWVAGSSYNEQFF.

The V and J genes are TRBV20-1 and TRBJ1-1; no reliable D call. CDR1 DFQATT and CDR2 SNEGSKA come from the germline V gene (reference sequence). V was shortened by 3 bases and J by 0 bases, with 20 bases between the two germline ends. The CDR3 is 17 amino acids. CDR3 protein: CSASIQGEYQLNTEAFF. The CDR3 nucleotides read TGCAGTGCTAGTATTCAAGGAGAATACCAATTGAACACTGAAGCTTTCTTT.

This clonotype was detected a few times. This chain links TRBV20-1 with TRBJ2-2; TRBD2 matches at 14 bases. CDR3 length equals 19 residues. The J segment lost 2 bases and the V segment lost 6 bases, leaving 14 bases of the junction unmatched. Per germline, CDR1 DFQATT and CDR2 SNEGSKA (reference sequence). Here the CDR3 reads CSAIPPGLAGEPNTGELFF. Here the CDR3 DNA reads TGCAGTGCCATCCCTCCGGGACTAGCGGGAGAGCCTAACACCGGGGAGCTGTTTTTT.

This clonotype was observed a handful of times. The chain couples TRBV11-2 to TRBJ1-2; D might be TRBD1 (6 bases). Trimming took 2 bases from V and 8 from J, leaving 27 bases between them. Per germline, CDR1 SGHAT and CDR2 FQNNGV. This CDR3 contains 18 residues. CDR3 sequence (DNA): TGTGCCAGCAGCTTAATTGGGTATGGCAGGGGCCCATTTGACGGCTACACCTTC. It yields the protein CASSLIGYGRGPFDGYTF.